Below are 24 T cell receptor beta chains sequenced from a single sample in a study of blood T cell repertoires in COVID-19. Sequencing was performed with immunoSEQ multiplex PCR; in TCRdb, only in-frame clones are kept and a portion is missing. Among over 450,000 clones, roughly nine tenths were seen once, and the ten largest hold 7.5% to 9.5%. Sample: peripheral blood. The receptors here all came from a woman in her 50s with COVID-19, enrolled during active disease.

This chain links TRBV7-9 with TRBJ2-2; perhaps TRBD1 as D (6 bases). The germline CDR1 and CDR2 sequences are SEHNR and FQNEAQ (reference sequence). The V end lost 5 bases, the J end lost 2 bases, and 12 bases lay between the germline ends. The CDR3 spans 15 residues. CDR3 sequence: CASSTRGGNTGELFF. The DNA of the CDR3 is TGTGCCAGCAGCACTCGAGGGGGTAACACCGGGGAGCTGTTTTTT.

The chain is built from TRBV6-1 and TRBJ1-3; no clear D gene. The CDR3 sequence is 16 residues long. Trimming pared 1 base from V and 0 bases from J, leaving 10 bases between. Germline assignment: CDR1 MNHNS and CDR2 SASEGT. CDR3 DNA sequence: TGTGCCAGCAGTGAAGGCGTCCGACTCTCTGGAAACACCATATATTTT. Translating it yields CASSEGVRLSGNTIYF.

In this sample, this clone turned up a few times. The sample holds other DNA sequences that translate to the same CDR3. V is TRBV5-5 and J is TRBJ1-5; 8 bases line up with TRBD1. The germline gives CDR1 SGHKS, CDR2 YYEKEE (reference sequence). V trimming: 2 bases; J trimming: 4 bases; junction bases outside the gene matches: 5. This CDR3 has 15 residues. As DNA, the CDR3 is TGTGCCAGCAGCTTAGACAGGGGTAGGAATCAGCCCCAGCATTTT. Translation gives CASSLDRGRNQPQHF.

The chain carries TRBV5-8 and TRBJ2-7, with 7 bases fitting TRBD1. This CDR3 comprises 14 residues. V dropped 3 bases and J dropped 3; count of bases not matched to a gene: 6. CDR1 is SGHTS and CDR2 is YDEGEE in the germline V gene. This chain's CDR3 is CASSSLQGNYEQYF. The CDR3 coding sequence is TGTGCCAGCAGCTCGCTACAGGGGAACTACGAGCAGTACTTC.

This chain connects TRBV5-1 to TRBJ1-4; TRBD1 matches at 10 bases. Per germline, CDR1 SGHRS and CDR2 YFSETQ. The CDR3 spans 18 residues. The J segment lost 6 bases and the V segment lost 4 bases, leaving 15 bases of the junction unmatched. The CDR3 region is CASSLGPQTGQGDEKLFF. The CDR3, as DNA: TGCGCCAGCAGCCTAGGCCCTCAAACCGGACAGGGGGATGAAAAACTGTTTTTT.

V usage is TRBV5-5 and J usage is TRBJ1-6; 8 positions agree with TRBD1. Germline V gives CDR1 SGHKS, CDR2 YYEKEE (reference sequence). The J segment lost 2 bases and the V segment lost 5 bases, leaving 6 bases of the junction unmatched. The CDR3 is 16 amino acids. The CDR3 is CASRPTGVTYNSPLHF. The CDR3 DNA is TGTGCCAGCAGGCCGACAGGGGTAACCTATAATTCACCCCTCCACTTT.

The rearrangement uses TRBV5-1 and TRBJ2-1; D perhaps matches TRBD1 (5 bases). Germline CDR1 reads SGHRS; CDR2 reads YFSETQ. Trimming removed 2 bases at V and 6 bases at J, with 6 bases between. The CDR3 spans 12 residues. In DNA, the CDR3 is TGCGCCAGCAGCTTTCAGGGCAATGAGCAGTTCTTC. Amino acid sequence: CASSFQGNEQFF.

V is TRBV30 and J is TRBJ2-2, with D possibly TRBD2 on 5 matching bases. The ends were cut back, 2 bases at V and 6 bases at J, with 10 bases in the middle. This CDR3 contains 13 residues. Germline V lookup: CDR1 GTSNPN, CDR2 SVGIG (reference sequence). CDR3 sequence: CAWSKGLPGELFF. The CDR3 coding sequence is TGTGCCTGGAGTAAAGGACTGCCCGGGGAGCTGTTTTTT.

This chain connects TRBV6-1 to TRBJ1-5; 9 bases fit TRBD1. The V segment lost 2 bases and the J segment 5 bases; nucleotides outside the gene matches: 22. The germline V gene encodes CDR1 MNHNS and CDR2 SASEGT. The CDR3 extends over 21 amino acids. In DNA, the CDR3 is TGTGCCAGCAGTGAATTTGGAAACAGGGGGCACCCAGTCCTCTCCGATCAGCCCCAGCATTTT. Amino acid sequence: CASSEFGNRGHPVLSDQPQHF.

This clone was seen once. This sequence joins TRBV23-1 and TRBJ1-1, with TRBD1 matching 9 bases. TRBV23-1 is placed among ORFs of uncertain function. This CDR3 has 17 residues. Germline trimming cut 3 bases from V and 3 bases from J; bases unmatched to any gene: 11. The CDR3 region has the DNA TGCGCCAGCAGTCAGCCCCGGGACAGGGAGGGGCACACTGAAGCTTTCTTT. It yields the protein CASSQPRDREGHTEAFF.

V gene TRBV9 combines with J gene TRBJ1-1; D remains unclear. The CDR3 contains 13 residues. V gave up 0 bases and J gave up 2 bases, with 5 bases separating them. The germline gives CDR1 SGDLS, CDR2 YYNGEE. As DNA, the CDR3 is TGTGCCAGCAGCGTAGATCTAAACACTGAAGCTTTCTTT. Protein: CASSVDLNTEAFF. The complete variable domain, with remaining parts taken from reference TRBV9 and TRBJ1-1, reads DSGVTQTPKHLITATGQRVTLRCSPRSGDLSVYWYQQSLDQGLQFLIQYYNGEERAKGNILERFSAQQFPDLHSELNLSSLELGDSALYFCASSVDLNTEAFFGQGTRLTVV.

This chain uses TRBV6-1 with TRBJ2-2, with 9 bases identical to TRBD1. J lost 3 bases, V lost 3 bases, and 5 bases had no gene match. CDR1 MNHNS and CDR2 SASEGT come from the germline V gene. This CDR3 has 16 residues. The CDR3: CASSDLWDRDTGELFF. Here the CDR3 DNA reads TGTGCCAGCAGTGACCTTTGGGACAGGGACACCGGGGAGCTGTTTTTT.

This clone was recorded only once. V usage is TRBV4-1 and J usage is TRBJ1-1; possible D gene TRBD1, 5 bases. Germline V CDR1 and CDR2: MGHRA, YSYEKL. The ends were cut back, 0 bases at V and 11 bases at J, with 10 bases in the middle. CDR3 length: 12 residues. CDR3: CASSQDLTDAFF. The CDR3 DNA reads TGCGCCAGCAGCCAAGATTTGACAGACGCTTTCTTT.

V and J are TRBV30 and TRBJ2-1; TRBD2 might be the D (5 bases). The CDR3 loop spans 12 amino acids. With 5 bases removed from V and 7 bases from J, the gap between germline ends came to 12 bases. Looked up from germline, CDR1 is GTSNPN and CDR2 is SVGIG (reference sequence). CDR3 nucleotides: TGTGCCTGGGGCACCACTAGTAATGAGCAGTTCTTC. Its protein is CAWGTTSNEQFF.

The V and J genes are TRBV5-4 and TRBJ2-2, with TRBD1 as a possible D gene (5 bases). In germline, CDR1 is SGHNT, CDR2 YYREEE (reference sequence). The CDR3 covers 15 residues. Trimming left V 0 bases short and J 1 base short, with 7 bases between. The CDR3 nucleotides read TGTGCCAGCAGCTTGGAAGGGGAGAACACCGGGGAGCTGTTTTTT. Translated, it gives CASSLEGENTGELFF.

This clone was observed a few times. The V call is TRBV2, the J call TRBJ1-4, with D hard to call. CDR3 size: 12 residues. The V end was cut by 4 bases, the J end by 7 bases, with 7 bases between. The germline V gene encodes CDR1 SNHLY and CDR2 FYNNEI. CDR3 sequence: CASSGTSEKLFF. CDR3 sequence (DNA): TGTGCCAGCAGTGGAACCAGTGAAAAACTGTTTTTT.

The V and J genes are TRBV19 and TRBJ1-1; perhaps TRBD1 as D (6 bases). Trimming pared 5 bases from V and 5 bases from J, leaving 15 bases between. This CDR3 comprises 14 residues. Germline V gene lookup returns CDR1 LNHDA and CDR2 SQIVND (reference sequence). The CDR3 bases are TGTGCCAGTAGTCCGGGGGGCCCGGATACTGAAGCTTTCTTT. Its translation: CASSPGGPDTEAFF. Variable domain in full (rest from reference TRBV19 and TRBJ1-1): DGGITQSPKYLFRKEGQNVTLSCEQNLNHDAMYWYRQDPGQGLRLIYYSQIVNDFQKGDIAEGYSVSREKKESFPLTVTSAQKNPTAFYLCASSPGGPDTEAFFGQGTRLTVV.

This chain links TRBV7-3 with TRBJ2-3, with D uncertain. V lost 1 base to trimming and J lost 5 bases, with 10 bases between them. This CDR3 has 14 amino acids. From germline, CDR1 is SGHTA and CDR2 FQGTGA. For the CDR3, the DNA is TGTGCCAGCAGCTTAAACCCGTCCGGAGATACGCAGTATTTT. Its protein is CASSLNPSGDTQYF. The variable domain in full, with the rest retrieved from reference TRBV7-3 and TRBJ2-3, is GAGVSQTPSNKVTEKGKYVELRCDPISGHTALYWYRQSLGQGPEFLIYFQGTGAADDSGLPNDRFFAVRPEGSVSTLKIQRTERGDSAVYLCASSLNPSGDTQYFGPGTRLTVL.

The chain recombines TRBV9 with TRBJ2-1, with D tentatively TRBD1 (5 bases). The germline CDR1 and CDR2 sequences are SGDLS and YYNGEE. The CDR3 runs 13 residues. Trimming took 4 bases from V and 10 from J, leaving 15 bases between them. CDR3 DNA: TGTGCCAGCAGCTCTATCCAGGGTGGGGAGCAGTTCTTC. This sequence encodes CASSSIQGGEQFF.

V gene TRBV28 combines with J gene TRBJ2-7, with 7 nucleotides matching TRBD1. From germline, CDR1 is MDHEN and CDR2 SYDVKM. The V and J ends lost 5 bases and 7 bases, in that order; junction bases with no gene match: 17. The CDR3 sequence is 16 residues long. CDR3 nucleotide sequence: TGTGCCAGCAGTCCGCTAGAGACAGGGAAAAAGAAGGAGCAGTACTTC. Protein sequence: CASSPLETGKKKEQYF.

The rearrangement joins TRBV24-1 to TRBJ1-1, with D maybe TRBD1 (6 bases). The V end lost 5 bases, the J end lost 4 bases, and 10 bases lay between the germline ends. The CDR3 runs to 13 residues. Per the germline V gene, CDR1 is KGHDR and CDR2 is SFDVKD. The CDR3 nucleotides are TGTGCCACCAGTGTGGCAGGGGCCACTGAAGCTTTCTTT. Its translation is CATSVAGATEAFF.

This clone was found once. The chain has TRBV6-1 and TRBJ1-2; a weak D match, TRBD1 (6 bases). This CDR3 is 13 amino acids long. The V gene lost 0 bases and the J gene lost 8 bases, with 10 bases spanning the gap. Germline lookup yields CDR1 MNHNS and CDR2 SASEGT. CDR3 in amino acids: CASSEARGSGYTF. The CDR3 region has the DNA TGTGCCAGCAGTGAAGCTAGGGGGTCCGGCTACACCTTC.

The chain employs TRBV3-1 (or the pseudogene TRBV3-2) and TRBJ1-3; the D is unclear. V lost 1 base and J 7 bases, leaving 8 bases between the germline ends. Germline CDR1 LGHDT, CDR2 YNNKEL (reference sequence). This CDR3 region has 13 residues. The CDR3 region has the DNA TGTGCCAGCAGCCAAGGCGGGGAGAACACCATATATTTT. It specifies CASSQGGENTIYF.

The V and J genes are TRBV3-1 (or the pseudogene TRBV3-2) and TRBJ1-1, with D unresolved. The V gene lost 2 bases and the J gene lost 3 bases, with 10 bases spanning the gap. CDR1 and CDR2 from the germline V gene are LGHDT and YNNKEL (reference sequence). The CDR3 is 14 amino acids. This chain's CDR3 is CASSQILAHTEAFF. The CDR3 DNA reads as TGTGCCAGCAGCCAAATTCTGGCCCACACTGAAGCTTTCTTT.